Listed below are T cell receptor beta chains from one sample, sequenced in a study of regulatory T cells in long-lasting Graves disease. TCRdb independently ran MiXCR on the multiplex PCR reads; one entry per CDR3 protein. The repertoire holds around 400,000 distinct CDR3 sequences, with 15% as singletons. These data also featured in a second study, about T cells in Graves' hyperthyroidism and ophthalmopathy.

The input for sequencing was peripheral blood mononuclear cells (PBMCs), taken at new diagnosis, from a patient treated with antithyroid drugs. Every receptor here comes from a woman in her thirties or forties with Graves disease. Each CDR3 is given with its conserved first and last residue. The D gene is left open where the match is weak. Expanded clones get a size class; other rows say once, few or many, or leave the size out.

few | TRBJ1-4 | TRBD1 | TRBV5-1 | TGCGCCAGCAGCAGACAGGGGGCAACTAATGAAAAACTGTTTTTT | CASSRQGATNEKLFF
many | TRBJ2-3 | . | TRBV28 | TGTGCCAGCAGTTTAGGGCGGGCCGGTGCGTACACAGATACGCAGTATTTT | CASSLGRAGAYTDTQYF
. | TRBJ2-1 | TRBD2 | TRBV29-1 | TGCAGCGTTGAGTCGGGAGGGCCCCCCTACAATGAGCAGTTCTTC | CSVESGGPPYNEQFF
many | TRBJ1-1 | . | TRBV19 | TGTGCCAGTAGTACGGAACAGGGATTGAAAGCTTTCTTT | CASSTEQGLKAFF
many | TRBJ1-5 | . | TRBV2 | TGTGCCAGCAGTGACCGAGCTTCCAATCAGCCCCAGCATTTT | CASSDRASNQPQHF
few | TRBJ2-1 | . | TRBV12-5 | TGTGCTAGTGGTTTGGTACCCAGGTTAGCGGCCTACAATGAGCAGTTCTTC | CASGLVPRLAAYNEQFF
. | TRBJ1-5 | TRBD1 | TRBV19 | TGTGCCAGTAAGGAGGGGGACAGTAATCAGCCCCAGCATTTT | CASKEGDSNQPQHF
. | TRBJ2-3 | . | TRBV7-9 | TGTGCCAGCAGCTTCCTGGGCTATTACTATGAGCAGTCCTTC | CASSFLGYYYEQSF
many | TRBJ2-7 | TRBD1 | TRBV7-8 | TGTGCCAGCAGTTATAACAGGGGGCCCTACGAGCAGTACTTC | CASSYNRGPYEQYF
. | TRBJ1-4 | . | TRBV20-1 | TGCAGTGCTATTCTGATCCCGAGCTTAAGGGGTGAAAAACTGTTTTTT | CSAILIPSLRGEKLFF
. | TRBJ2-1 | TRBD2 | TRBV5-1 | TGCGCCAGCAGCATATATAGCGGGGAGACCTACAATGAGCAGTTCTTC | CASSIYSGETYNEQFF
many | TRBJ2-1 | TRBD1 | TRBV15 | TGTGCCACCAGCAGGGACAGGGGGGAGTACAATGAGCAGTTCTTC | CATSRDRGEYNEQFF
many | TRBJ1-5 | . | TRBV5-1 | TGCGCCAGCAGCTTGGAAGGGACGGAGGACCAGCCCCAGCATTTT | CASSLEGTEDQPQHF
many | TRBJ2-1 | TRBD1 | TRBV7-9 | TGTGCCAGCAGCTTAGGTCACAGGGGGGACAATGAGCAGTTCTTC | CASSLGHRGDNEQFF
few | TRBJ2-5 | . | TRBV12-3/TRBV12-4 | TGTGCCAGCAGTCATTCCGGGCCTCAAGAGACCCAGTACTTC | CASSHSGPQETQYF
few | TRBJ1-1 | . | TRBV5-1 | TGCGCCAGCAGCTGGACAGTCATGAACACTGAAGCTTTCTTT | CASSWTVMNTEAFF
few | TRBJ2-1 | . | TRBV10-3 | TGTGCCATCAGTGAGGCAGGGTCCCCCTACAATGAGCAGTTCTTC | CAISEAGSPYNEQFF
many | TRBJ1-2 | . | TRBV2 | TGTGCCAGCAGTGAAGGGACAGATAGTATCTATGGCTACACCTTC | CASSEGTDSIYGYTF
few | TRBJ2-1 | . | TRBV28 | TGTGCCAGCCTGCCTGGAAGCTCCTACAATGAGCAGTTCTTC | CASLPGSSYNEQFF
. | TRBJ2-5 | TRBD2 | TRBV9 | TGTGCCAGCAGCGTCGGGACTAGTAATGCAGAGACCCAGTACTTC | CASSVGTSNAETQYF
many | TRBJ2-7 | . | TRBV6-2/TRBV6-3 | TGTGCCAGCAGTGAAGGGCAGGGAGGCTACGAGCAGTACTTC | CASSEGQGGYEQYF
few | TRBJ2-5 | TRBD2 | TRBV6-2/TRBV6-3 | TGTGCCAGCAGTTACCCGACTAGCGGGATTCAAGAGACCCAGTACTTC | CASSYPTSGIQETQYF
many | TRBJ2-2 | TRBD2 | TRBV7-2 | TGTGCCAGCAGCACTTATTTACTAGCGACGAACACCGGGGAGCTGTTTTTT | CASSTYLLATNTGELFF
many | TRBJ2-2 | . | TRBV12-3/TRBV12-4 | TGTGCCAGCAGGTTTAGTGGGGGGAAGAACACCGGGGAGCTGTTTTTT | CASRFSGGKNTGELFF
. | TRBJ1-1 | . | TRBV6-2/TRBV6-3 | TGTGCCAGCAGTTACTCTTTAATGTACACTGAAGCTTTCTTT | CASSYSLMYTEAFF
many | TRBJ2-7 | . | TRBV6-5 | TGTGCCAGCAGTTACTCCTGGACAGAAGACTATACCTACGAGCAGTACTTC | CASSYSWTEDYTYEQYF
. | TRBJ1-3 | . | TRBV28 | TGTGCCAGCAGCCAATCGACGCCGAGCTCTGGAAACACCATATATTTT | CASSQSTPSSGNTIYF
many | TRBJ2-7 | TRBD1 | TRBV7-9 | TGTGCCAGCAGCACGATCAGGGGGCGCGTCTCCTACGAGCAGTACTTC | CASSTIRGRVSYEQYF
many | TRBJ2-1 | . | TRBV4-1 | TGCGCCAGCAGCCAAGTATACCAGGGAGACAATGAGCAGTTCTTC | CASSQVYQGDNEQFF
few | TRBJ1-5 | TRBD1 | TRBV20-1 | TGCAGTGCCCGACAGGGGAGCAGCAATCAGCCCCAGCATTTT | CSARQGSSNQPQHF
many | TRBJ1-2 | TRBD1 | TRBV27 | TGTGCCAGCAGTAACGACAGGGCCTATGGCTACACCTTC | CASSNDRAYGYTF
many | TRBJ2-5 | TRBD1 | TRBV24-1 | TGTGCCATTACAGGGGGCCGGGAGACCCAGTACTTC | CAITGGRETQYF
many | TRBJ2-1 | . | TRBV18 | TGTGCCAGCTCACCTCCAGGGAGCTCCTACAATGAGCAGTTCTTC | CASSPPGSSYNEQFF
few | TRBJ2-1 | TRBD2 | TRBV9 | TGTGCCAGCAGCGTAGCCACCACTAGCGTCTGGAATGAGCAGTTCTTC | CASSVATTSVWNEQFF
. | TRBJ1-1 | . | TRBV30 | TGTGCCTTCTACGGGATAGGAGACACTGAAGCTTTCTTT | CAFYGIGDTEAFF
many | TRBJ2-1 | . | TRBV2 | TGTGCCAGCATGCTGTCCTCGGACAATGAGCAGTTCTTC | CASMLSSDNEQFF
many | TRBJ2-3 | . | TRBV7-2 | TGTGCCAGCAGCTATATTGGCGGGGGCTCTGGAGCAGATACGCAGTATTTT | CASSYIGGGSGADTQYF